This TCR beta chain was identified during a study of blood T cell repertoires in COVID-19. Looking at the study overall: The United States, Italy and Spain supplied acute and convalescent COVID-19 samples. PBMCs, B-cell-depleted T cells, or T cells were the source of the cDNA or gDNA that made up the material.

In the source study's methods: By means of reference gene primer amplification, nucleated cell counts were estimated. Sequencing was performed with immunoSEQ multiplex PCR; in TCRdb, only in-frame clones are kept and a portion is missing. V and J calls and clone size are those listed in that table; D and trimming were worked out from the DNA. The sample includes around 70,000 clones, around 93% of them seen just once. The CDR3 consists of 17 residues. CDR1 and CDR2 (germline): MGHRA, YSYEKL. The V and J ends lost 3 bases and 0 bases, in that order; junction bases with no gene match: 8. The sequencing input was peripheral blood. The rearrangement links TRBV4-1 to TRBJ1-2, with 9 bases aligning to TRBD1. The origin of this receptor is a woman in her sixties with active COVID-19. In nucleotides, the CDR3 is TGCGCCAGCAGCCACCCTGGACAGGGGCCCTCTAACTATGGCTACACCTTC. Its protein product is CASSHPGQGPSNYGYTF.